What follows is one T cell receptor (beta chain) and its context. The germline CDR1 and CDR2 sequences are LGHNA and YSLEER. CDR3 length: 15 residues. V was shortened by 0 bases and J by 8 bases, with 13 bases between the two germline ends. This record comes from a study of T cell clones after liver transplantation. Study details: Three of eight recipients were HCV-positive; others had non-autoimmune, non-viral indications. Patients counted as tolerant after at least one year off all immunosuppression, enzymes not exceeding twice normal.

Clones were sequenced by immunoSEQ multiplex PCR, and TCRdb holds only the in-frame ones, with some missing. Of 70,000 or so clones in the sample, more than 85% are singletons; the top ten hold approximately 1%. The sequences come from CD4+ T cells from blood, collected less than 27 months after liver transplant. The receptor was derived from a human patient who received a liver transplant. Some of these T cells may belong to the graft donor. J is TRBJ2-2 and V is TRBV4-3; no definite D call. DNA of the CDR3: TGCGCCAGCAGCCAAGATCAAACAGCCGGGGGGGAGCTGTTTTTT. Translation gives CASSQDQTAGGELFF.